This TCR beta chain is drawn from a study of T cell responses to AZD1222 COVID-19 vaccine. CDR3 length: 17 residues. Study-wide results and caveats: Nearly half of the spike-specific TCRs reportedly recognize variant regions that carry no mutations.

Note on this clone: Its specificity is unknown.

Clones were sequenced by immunoSEQ multiplex PCR, and TCRdb holds only the in-frame ones, with some missing. The sample includes roughly 100,000 clones, 70% to 90% of them seen just once. The chain employs TRBV12-2 and TRBJ2-2. TRBV12-2 is assigned pseudogene status. Material: peripheral blood, obtained 28 days after the second AZD1222 dose. This clonotype was sampled from an adult who received the AZD1222 COVID-19 vaccine. The CDR3 nucleotides are TGTGCAAGTCGCGCCATCCGGGACGCCCAGCACACCGGGGAGCTGTTTTTT. It specifies CASRAIRDAQHTGELFF.